This T cell receptor beta chain was identified in a study of sequential checkpoint blockade in melanoma. Study in general: Patients were randomized 1:1 to nivolumab-then-ipilimumab or ipilimumab-then-nivolumab first-line.

The CDR3 has 17 residues. Trimming removed 5 bases from V and 2 bases from J; junction bases left unmatched: 11. The germline gives CDR1 SSHAT, CDR2 FNYEAQ (reference sequence). Indicated treatment: randomized to nivolumab then ipilimumab (arm A) or the reverse (arm B). Patients had received no earlier DNA-damaging chemotherapy. This clone was detected a few times. Here immunoSEQ multiplex PCR was the method, and the copy in TCRdb shows in-frame clones only, minus some. The table includes about 5,100 clones, approximately 32% detected once. The chain recombines TRBV7-7 with TRBJ2-1; TRBD2 matches at 8 bases. This sample comprised tumor tissue (inferred from file names), obtained from a patient given nivolumab and ipilimumab in sequence. The clonotype comes from a human donor with melanoma. The CDR3 sequence: CASSLKRAGAAYNEQFF. DNA of the CDR3: TGTGCCAGCAGCCTCAAAAGAGCGGGGGCCGCCTACAATGAGCAGTTCTTC.